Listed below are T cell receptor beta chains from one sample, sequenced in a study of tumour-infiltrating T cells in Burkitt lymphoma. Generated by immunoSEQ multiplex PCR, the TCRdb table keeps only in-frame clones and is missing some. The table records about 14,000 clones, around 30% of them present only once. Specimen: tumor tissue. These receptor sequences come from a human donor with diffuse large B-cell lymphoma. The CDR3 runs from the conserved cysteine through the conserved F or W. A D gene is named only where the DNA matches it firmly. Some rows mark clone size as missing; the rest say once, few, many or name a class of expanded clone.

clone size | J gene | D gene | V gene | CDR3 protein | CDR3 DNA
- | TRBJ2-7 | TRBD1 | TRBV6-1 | CASSGTGFFEQYF | TGTGCCAGCAGTGGGACAGGGTTTTTCGAGCAGTACTTC
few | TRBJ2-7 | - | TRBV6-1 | CASSEPRRTYEQYF | TGTGCCAGCAGTGAGCCTCGCAGGACCTACGAGCAGTACTTC
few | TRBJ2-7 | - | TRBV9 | CASSVGGGLSYEQYF | TGTGCCAGCAGCGTAGGGGGGGGGCTCTCCTACGAGCAGTACTTC
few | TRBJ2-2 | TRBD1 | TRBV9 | CASSVRGQDTGELFF | TGTGCCAGCAGCGTAAGGGGGCAGGACACCGGGGAGCTGTTTTTT
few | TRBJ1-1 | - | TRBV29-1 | CSAPTGLNTEAFF | TGCAGCGCCCCAACAGGGCTGAACACTGAAGCTTTCTTT
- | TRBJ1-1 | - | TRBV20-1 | CSQEGNTEAFF | TGCAGCCAGGAGGGAAACACTGAAGCTTTCTTT
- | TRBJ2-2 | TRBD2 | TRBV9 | CASSVGNLAVTGELFF | TGTGCCAGCAGCGTAGGAAATCTAGCGGTCACCGGGGAGCTGTTTTTT
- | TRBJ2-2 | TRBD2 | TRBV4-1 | CASNIREDTGELFF | TGCGCCAGCAACATACGGGAGGACACCGGGGAGCTGTTTTTT
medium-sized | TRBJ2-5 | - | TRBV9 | CASSVGAASQETQYF | TGTGCCAGCAGCGTAGGAGCCGCGTCCCAAGAGACCCAGTACTTC
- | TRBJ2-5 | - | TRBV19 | CASNRDREETQYF | TGTGCCAGTAACCGGGACCGGGAAGAGACCCAGTACTTC
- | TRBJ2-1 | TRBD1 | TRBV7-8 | CASSRQGYNEQFF | TGTGCCAGCAGCCGACAGGGTTACAATGAGCAGTTCTTC
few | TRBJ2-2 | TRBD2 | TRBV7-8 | CASSLSLAGSNTGELFF | TGTGCCAGCAGCTTATCCCTAGCGGGATCGAACACCGGGGAGCTGTTTTTT
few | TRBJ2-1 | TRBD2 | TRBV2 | CASIRRREGQNEQFF | TGTGCCAGCATTCGGAGGCGGGAGGGCCAGAATGAGCAGTTCTTC
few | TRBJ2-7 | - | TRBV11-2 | CASSLGSRIHEQYF | TGTGCCAGCAGCTTAGGGAGTCGGATCCACGAGCAGTACTTC
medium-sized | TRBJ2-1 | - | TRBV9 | CASSVVDASYNEQFF | TGTGCCAGCAGCGTAGTCGACGCCTCCTACAATGAGCAGTTCTTC
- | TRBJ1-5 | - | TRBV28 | CAVTAGRSQPQHF | TGTGCCGTAACCGCAGGGAGGTCCCAGCCCCAGCATTTT
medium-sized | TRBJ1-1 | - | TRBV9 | CASSSGATRGDGTEAFF | TGTGCCAGCAGTTCAGGAGCCACAAGGGGCGATGGCACTGAAGCTTTCTTT
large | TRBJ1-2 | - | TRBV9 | CASSVGTDYGYTF | TGTGCCAGCAGCGTAGGGACAGACTATGGCTACACCTTC
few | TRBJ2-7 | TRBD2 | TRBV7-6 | CASSLGMGGSSYEQYF | TGTGCCAGCAGCTTAGGTATGGGAGGGAGCTCCTACGAGCAGTACTTC
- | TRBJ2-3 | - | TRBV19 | CASSIGARTDTQYF | TGTGCCAGTAGTATAGGGGCCAGAACAGATACGCAGTATTTT
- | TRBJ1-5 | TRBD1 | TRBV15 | CATSREDRPGGRSNQPQHF | TGTGCCACCAGCAGAGAGGATCGGCCAGGGGGTCGGAGCAATCAGCCCCAGCATTTT
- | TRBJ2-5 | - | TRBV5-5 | CASSPPGLQETQYF | TGTGCCAGCAGCCCCCCGGGCTTACAAGAGACCCAGTACTTC
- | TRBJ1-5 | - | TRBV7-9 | CASSFGSYNQPQHF | TGTGCCAGCAGCTTCGGCTCCTACAATCAGCCCCAGCATTTT
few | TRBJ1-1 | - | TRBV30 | CAWTPGMNTEAFF | TGTGCCTGGACCCCGGGGATGAACACTGAAGCTTTCTTT
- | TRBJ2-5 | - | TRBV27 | CASSLSLGGAETQYF | TGTGCCAGCAGTTTATCTCTCGGAGGGGCAGAGACCCAGTACTTC
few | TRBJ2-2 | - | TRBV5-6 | CASSLEQGYTGELFF | TGTGCCAGCAGCTTGGAGCAGGGGTACACCGGGGAGCTGTTTTTT
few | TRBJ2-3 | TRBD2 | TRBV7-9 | CASSLLAGVPDTQYF | TGTGCCAGCAGCTTACTAGCGGGAGTCCCCGATACGCAGTATTTT
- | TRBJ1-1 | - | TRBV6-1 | CASEPEGVATEAFF | TGTGCCAGCGAACCGGAGGGGGTCGCTACTGAAGCTTTCTTT
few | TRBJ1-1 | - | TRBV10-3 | CATHLGGNTEAFF | TGTGCCACCCATCTGGGAGGGAACACTGAAGCTTTCTTT
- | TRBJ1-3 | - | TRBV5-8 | CASSFSGNTIYF | TGTGCCAGCAGCTTTAGTGGAAACACCATATATTTT
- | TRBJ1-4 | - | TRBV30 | CAWSHDTAYNEKLFF | TGTGCCTGGAGTCATGACACCGCCTATAATGAAAAACTGTTTTTT
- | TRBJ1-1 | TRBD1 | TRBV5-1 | CASSPGQGAVTEAFF | TGCGCCAGCTCCCCGGGACAGGGGGCGGTCACTGAAGCTTTCTTT
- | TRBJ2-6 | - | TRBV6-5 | CATWGVAAGANVLTF | TGTGCCACATGGGGGGTAGCTGCTGGGGCCAACGTCCTGACTTTC
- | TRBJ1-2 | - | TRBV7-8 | CASSPEGRNYGYTF | TGTGCCAGCAGCCCGGAGGGGAGAAACTATGGCTACACCTTC
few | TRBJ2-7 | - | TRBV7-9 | CASSLGPSEPSYEQYF | TGTGCCAGCAGCTTAGGCCCTAGCGAGCCCTCCTACGAGCAGTACTTC
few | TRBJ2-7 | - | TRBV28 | CASSFNAYEQYF | TGTGCCAGCAGTTTTAACGCCTACGAGCAGTACTTC
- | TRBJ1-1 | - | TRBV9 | CASSTDELNTEAFF | TGTGCCAGCAGCACTGACGAGTTGAACACTGAAGCTTTCTTT
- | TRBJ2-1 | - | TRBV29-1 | CSVEVGRVSYNEQFF | TGCAGCGTTGAAGTTGGGCGGGTCTCCTACAATGAGCAGTTCTTC
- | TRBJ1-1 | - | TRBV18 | CASSRTGQLNTEAFF | TGTGCCAGCTCACGCACGGGGCAGCTGAACACTGAAGCTTTCTTT
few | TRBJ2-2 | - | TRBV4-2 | CASSPTAAKNTGELFF | TGTGCCAGCAGCCCAACAGCTGCGAAGAACACCGGGGAGCTGTTTTTT
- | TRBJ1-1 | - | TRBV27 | CASSLSWGGTEAFF | TGTGCCAGCAGTTTATCGTGGGGGGGCACTGAAGCTTTCTTT
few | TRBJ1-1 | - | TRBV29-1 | CSVVHGTTEAFF | TGCAGCGTTGTCCACGGGACGACTGAAGCTTTCTTT
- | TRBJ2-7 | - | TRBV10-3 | CAISESMDASHEQYF | TGTGCCATCAGTGAGTCGATGGATGCCTCCCACGAGCAGTACTTC
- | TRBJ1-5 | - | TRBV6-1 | CASSEAGTDQPQHF | TGTGCCAGCAGTGAAGCGGGAACAGATCAGCCCCAGCATTTT
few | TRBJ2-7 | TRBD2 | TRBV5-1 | CASSLPSGNHEQYF | TGCGCCAGCAGCTTGCCTAGCGGGAACCACGAGCAGTACTTC
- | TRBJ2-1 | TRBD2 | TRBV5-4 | CASSLRLAGENEQFF | TGTGCCAGCAGCTTAAGACTAGCGGGAGAAAATGAGCAGTTCTTC
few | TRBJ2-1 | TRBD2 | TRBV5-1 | CASAIAGANEQFF | TGCGCCAGCGCAATAGCGGGGGCCAATGAGCAGTTCTTC
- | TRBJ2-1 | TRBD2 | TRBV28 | CASSLGLAGFEQFF | TGTGCCAGCAGTTTAGGACTAGCGGGATTTGAGCAGTTCTTC